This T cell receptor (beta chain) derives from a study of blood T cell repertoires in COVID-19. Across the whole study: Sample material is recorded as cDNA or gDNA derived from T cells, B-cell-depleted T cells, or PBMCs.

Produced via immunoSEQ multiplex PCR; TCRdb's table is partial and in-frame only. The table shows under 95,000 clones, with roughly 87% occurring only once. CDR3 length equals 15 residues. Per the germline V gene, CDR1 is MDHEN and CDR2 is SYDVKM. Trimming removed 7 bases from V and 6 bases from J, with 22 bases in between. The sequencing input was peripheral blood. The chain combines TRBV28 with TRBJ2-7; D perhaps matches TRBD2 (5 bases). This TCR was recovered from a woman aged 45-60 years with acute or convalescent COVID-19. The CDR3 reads CASTPRRAVISEQYF. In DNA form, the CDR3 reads TGTGCCAGCACCCCACGGCGGGCAGTGATATCCGAGCAGTACTTC.